These T cell receptor beta chains were read from a single sample in a study of immune evolution from preneoplasia to lung adenocarcinoma. Sequencing was performed with immunoSEQ multiplex PCR; in TCRdb, only in-frame clones are kept and a portion is missing. Of 6,000 to 7,500 clones listed, approximately 73% are singletons. Sequenced: FFPE lung adenocarcinoma in situ tissue. These receptors were collected from an older donor with lung adenocarcinoma. CDR3s include the opening cysteine and the closing phenylalanine or tryptophan. The order of the fields is J gene, D gene, V gene, clone size, CDR3 DNA, CDR3 protein. The D gene is left open where the match is weak. Only part of the rows carry a size: once, few, many, or a class if the clone is expanded.

j_call: TRBJ2-7
d_call: .
v_call: TRBV12-5
clone_size: .
cdr3_nt: TGTGCTAGTGGTTTGTCCAGCGACGAGCAGTACTTC
cdr3_aa: CASGLSSDEQYF

j_call: TRBJ2-7
d_call: .
v_call: TRBV19
clone_size: .
cdr3_nt: TGTGCCAGTAGTATTGAAAACGGTCGACGCGAGCAGTACTTC
cdr3_aa: CASSIENGRREQYF

j_call: TRBJ1-6
d_call: .
v_call: TRBV7-9
clone_size: .
cdr3_nt: TGTGCCAGCAACTCCGTTCTAGGTTCACCCCTCCACTTT
cdr3_aa: CASNSVLGSPLHF

j_call: TRBJ1-2
d_call: .
v_call: TRBV5-1
clone_size: .
cdr3_nt: TGCGCCAGCAGCTTGGGGGCAACAGGTGGTTATGGCTACACCTTC
cdr3_aa: CASSLGATGGYGYTF

j_call: TRBJ1-2
d_call: .
v_call: TRBV7-8
clone_size: .
cdr3_nt: TGTGCCAGCAGCTTAGGGGACTGGACCGATGGCTACACCTTC
cdr3_aa: CASSLGDWTDGYTF

j_call: TRBJ2-2
d_call: TRBD1
v_call: TRBV19
clone_size: .
cdr3_nt: TGTGCCAGTAGTACCGGGGACAGGGGGTTAACCGGGGAGCTGTTTTTT
cdr3_aa: CASSTGDRGLTGELFF

j_call: TRBJ1-5
d_call: .
v_call: TRBV5-4
clone_size: .
cdr3_nt: TGTGCCAGCAGCTTTGGGGATGGGGGCAATCAGCCCCAGCATTTT
cdr3_aa: CASSFGDGGNQPQHF

j_call: TRBJ2-7
d_call: .
v_call: TRBV28
clone_size: .
cdr3_nt: TGTGCCAGCAGTTTAAATAGGGGATGGGAGCAGTACTTC
cdr3_aa: CASSLNRGWEQYF

j_call: TRBJ1-2
d_call: .
v_call: TRBV30
clone_size: .
cdr3_nt: TGTGCCTGGAGTGTCCAGGGGCAGGGCTATGGCTACACCTTC
cdr3_aa: CAWSVQGQGYGYTF

j_call: TRBJ2-1
d_call: TRBD2
v_call: TRBV4-2
clone_size: .
cdr3_nt: TGTGCCAGCAGCCAAGACCGGGAGGGTTACAATGAGCAGTTCTTC
cdr3_aa: CASSQDREGYNEQFF

j_call: TRBJ2-6
d_call: .
v_call: TRBV19
clone_size: .
cdr3_nt: TGTGCCAGTAGTATCGGGGGTTCAAGGGCCAACGTCCTGACTTTC
cdr3_aa: CASSIGGSRANVLTF

j_call: TRBJ2-3
d_call: .
v_call: TRBV10-2
clone_size: .
cdr3_nt: TGCGCCAGCAGTGAGGGCGGAGCTAGCACAGATACGCAGTATTTT
cdr3_aa: CASSEGGASTDTQYF

j_call: TRBJ1-2
d_call: .
v_call: TRBV25-1
clone_size: .
cdr3_nt: TGTGCCAGCAGACCCAGGGGAGGCTACACCTTC
cdr3_aa: CASRPRGGYTF

j_call: TRBJ2-5
d_call: .
v_call: TRBV11-3
clone_size: once
cdr3_nt: TGTGCCAGCAGCATTAGAGGGGCGACAGGTCAAGAGACCCAGTACTTC
cdr3_aa: CASSIRGATGQETQYF

j_call: TRBJ1-4
d_call: .
v_call: TRBV18
clone_size: .
cdr3_nt: TGTGCCAGCTCGTCCGGGGCCTCTGGTGAAAAACTGTTTTTT
cdr3_aa: CASSSGASGEKLFF

j_call: TRBJ1-2
d_call: .
v_call: TRBV6-5
clone_size: .
cdr3_nt: TGTGCCAGCAGTTACTCGCCGTCGGACTATGGCTACACCTTC
cdr3_aa: CASSYSPSDYGYTF

j_call: TRBJ2-1
d_call: .
v_call: TRBV9
clone_size: few
cdr3_nt: TGTGCCAGCAGCGTAGGAAGGGGACTGTACAATGAGCAGTTCTTC
cdr3_aa: CASSVGRGLYNEQFF

j_call: TRBJ1-1
d_call: .
v_call: TRBV27
clone_size: .
cdr3_nt: TGTGCCAGCAGTTTACAGCTACCTTCCGCCATGAACACTGAAGCTTTCTTT
cdr3_aa: CASSLQLPSAMNTEAFF

j_call: TRBJ2-1
d_call: .
v_call: TRBV20-1
clone_size: .
cdr3_nt: TGCAGTGCCCAGGGGGGACCATCGCAGTTCTTC
cdr3_aa: CSAQGGPSQFF

j_call: TRBJ2-7
d_call: .
v_call: TRBV27
clone_size: few
cdr3_nt: TGTGCCAGCAGTCCCTGGGACACACCCTACGAGCAGTACTTC
cdr3_aa: CASSPWDTPYEQYF

j_call: TRBJ1-3
d_call: .
v_call: TRBV5-1
clone_size: .
cdr3_nt: TGCGCCAGCAGCGTCACTACGCCGGGAAACACCATATATTTT
cdr3_aa: CASSVTTPGNTIYF

j_call: TRBJ1-1
d_call: .
v_call: TRBV6-1
clone_size: .
cdr3_nt: TGTGCCAGCGGGACTTCGATAACTGAAGCTTTCTTT
cdr3_aa: CASGTSITEAFF

j_call: TRBJ2-5
d_call: .
v_call: TRBV11-2
clone_size: .
cdr3_nt: TGTGCCAGCAGCTCTCGACAAGTACAAGAGACCCAGTACTTC
cdr3_aa: CASSSRQVQETQYF

j_call: TRBJ1-2
d_call: TRBD1
v_call: TRBV5-1
clone_size: .
cdr3_nt: TGCGCCAGCAGCTTACCTCCAACAGGGGGTGGAGATGGCTACACCTTC
cdr3_aa: CASSLPPTGGGDGYTF

j_call: TRBJ1-6
d_call: .
v_call: TRBV2
clone_size: few
cdr3_nt: TGTGCCAGCAGCGGGCCTCAGGGTAATTCACCCCTCCACTTT
cdr3_aa: CASSGPQGNSPLHF

j_call: TRBJ2-3
d_call: TRBD1
v_call: TRBV2
clone_size: once
cdr3_nt: TGTGCCAGCAGTGGACAGGGGGGAACTCATACGCAGTATTTT
cdr3_aa: CASSGQGGTHTQYF

j_call: TRBJ2-1
d_call: .
v_call: TRBV7-3
clone_size: .
cdr3_nt: TGTGCCAGCGGGAGGACGAGGGGCGATGAGCAGTTCTTC
cdr3_aa: CASGRTRGDEQFF

j_call: TRBJ1-3
d_call: .
v_call: TRBV5-1
clone_size: .
cdr3_nt: TGCGCCAGCAGCTTGAGCACAACTGGAAACACCATATATTTT
cdr3_aa: CASSLSTTGNTIYF

j_call: TRBJ2-7
d_call: .
v_call: TRBV5-5
clone_size: .
cdr3_nt: TGTGCCAGCAGCTTACACAACTACGAGCAGTACTTC
cdr3_aa: CASSLHNYEQYF

j_call: TRBJ1-1
d_call: .
v_call: TRBV12-5
clone_size: .
cdr3_nt: TGTGCTAGTGGTTCCGGACATCCCGGAGCAAATGCTTTCTTT
cdr3_aa: CASGSGHPGANAFF

j_call: TRBJ2-5
d_call: TRBD2
v_call: TRBV2
clone_size: .
cdr3_nt: TGTGCCACCAGTGAAAAGCGGGAGGACCTACTCCAAGAGACCCAGTACTTC
cdr3_aa: CATSEKREDLLQETQYF

j_call: TRBJ2-4
d_call: .
v_call: TRBV21-1
clone_size: few
cdr3_nt: TGTGCCAGCAGCAGAGAGACAGGGGCGGCCAAAAACATTCAGTACTTC
cdr3_aa: CASSRETGAAKNIQYF

j_call: TRBJ2-1
d_call: TRBD2
v_call: TRBV6-1
clone_size: .
cdr3_nt: TGTGCCAGCAGTGACAAAGCGGGAGGGGTCAATGAGCAGTTCTTC
cdr3_aa: CASSDKAGGVNEQFF

j_call: TRBJ2-7
d_call: .
v_call: TRBV7-6
clone_size: .
cdr3_nt: TGTGCCAGCAGCTTACGTAGCGATGCTCTATACGAGCAGTACTTC
cdr3_aa: CASSLRSDALYEQYF

j_call: TRBJ2-7
d_call: TRBD1
v_call: TRBV27
clone_size: .
cdr3_nt: TGTGCCAGCAGTCCAGGGGGCCCCGGCGAGCAGTACTTC
cdr3_aa: CASSPGGPGEQYF

j_call: TRBJ1-4
d_call: .
v_call: TRBV30
clone_size: .
cdr3_nt: TGTGCCTGGACCATGTGGGGGTTTAATGAAAAACTGTTTTTT
cdr3_aa: CAWTMWGFNEKLFF

j_call: TRBJ1-1
d_call: .
v_call: TRBV5-5
clone_size: .
cdr3_nt: TGTGCCAGCAGCTTCCAAGGTGAAGCTTTCTTT
cdr3_aa: CASSFQGEAFF

j_call: TRBJ2-4
d_call: .
v_call: TRBV28
clone_size: .
cdr3_nt: TGTGCCAGCAGTTTACCCATCTCCGGGGTAGCCAAAAACATTCAGTACTTC
cdr3_aa: CASSLPISGVAKNIQYF

j_call: TRBJ1-3
d_call: .
v_call: TRBV6-6
clone_size: .
cdr3_nt: TGTGCCAGCAACCTGAGGGCAGGAAACACCATATATTTT
cdr3_aa: CASNLRAGNTIYF

j_call: TRBJ1-2
d_call: TRBD1
v_call: TRBV10-3
clone_size: few
cdr3_nt: TGTGCCACCACTGGGACAGCGAGTAACTATGGCTACACCTTC
cdr3_aa: CATTGTASNYGYTF

j_call: TRBJ1-1
d_call: .
v_call: TRBV30
clone_size: once
cdr3_nt: TGTGCCTGGAGTGTCTGGGCAGGCCCACTCATGAACACTGAAGCTTTCTTT
cdr3_aa: CAWSVWAGPLMNTEAFF

j_call: TRBJ1-6
d_call: .
v_call: TRBV7-1
clone_size: .
cdr3_nt: TGTGCCAGCAGCCCCTTGGACGGCCACCCTATGAATTCACCCCTCCACTTT
cdr3_aa: CASSPLDGHPMNSPLHF